Shown below are 8 T cell receptor beta chains from a single sample sequenced in a study of shared clonotypes between healthy human individuals (dated by TCRdb to the early 2020s). Receptor amplification or capture employed the immunoSEQ multiplex PCR assay. What TCRdb holds here is the immuneACCESS table cut down to in-frame rearrangements. Part of the clones is not present; checked against another copy, under half of the missing clones reflect an unresolved V gene, and the others are unexplained. The sample table holds around 550,000 clones, of which 90% to 96% were seen once. The ten largest make up roughly 0.06% of the sample. The material sequenced was naive CD4+ T cells sorted from blood. Read against the paper, the sample's cell subset or site label means: CD45RA+ positively selected. These receptors were taken from a woman aged 25 to 39 in good health.

The V gene is TRBV5-8, the J gene TRBJ2-7; 9 bases fit TRBD1. Germline V gene lookup returns CDR1 SGHTS and CDR2 YDEGEE. This CDR3 spans 16 amino acids. V was pared by 4 bases and J by 0 bases, with 8 bases of the junction left unmatched. The CDR3 DNA reads as TGTGCCAGCAGCCCAGACGGACAGGGGACCTCCTACGAGCAGTACTTC. Amino acids: CASSPDGQGTSYEQYF. The full variable domain, in which reference TRBV5-8 and TRBJ2-7 provide the parts outside the CDR3, is EAGVTQSPTHLIKTRGQQATLRCSPISGHTSVYWYQQALGLGLQFLLWYDEGEERNRGNFPPRFSGRQFPNYSSELNVNALELEDSALYLCASSPDGQGTSYEQYFGPGTRLTVT.

The table lists this clone with a count of one. The rearrangement links TRBV2 to TRBJ1-5; 9 nucleotides line up with TRBD1. This CDR3 contains 15 residues. From germline, CDR1 is SNHLY and CDR2 FYNNEI. With V trimmed by 4 bases and J by 0 bases, 1 base remained unmatched. CDR3 DNA: TGTGCCAGCAGTGGGACAGGGGTTAGCAATCAGCCCCAGCATTTT. The encoded protein is CASSGTGVSNQPQHF. Combining the CDR3 with reference TRBV2 and TRBJ1-5 gives the whole variable domain EPEVTQTPSHQVTQMGQEVILRCVPISNHLYFYWYRQILGQKVEFLVSFYNNEISEKSEIFDDQFSVERPDGSNFTLKIRSTKLEDSAMYFCASSGTGVSNQPQHFGDGTRLSIL.

The chain uses TRBV28 and TRBJ1-1, with 10 bases aligning to TRBD1. The V segment lost 4 bases and the J segment 4 bases; nucleotides outside the gene matches: 6. The CDR3 length is 15 residues. Germline lookup yields CDR1 MDHEN and CDR2 SYDVKM. DNA of the CDR3: TGTGCCAGCAGTTCTAGACAGGGGGCGTTCACTGAAGCTTTCTTT. Protein product: CASSSRQGAFTEAFF.

The chain is built from TRBV5-1 and TRBJ2-7; 7 bases map to TRBD1. Germline V gives CDR1 SGHRS, CDR2 YFSETQ. This CDR3 region has 14 residues. V shed 2 bases and J 4 bases; nucleotides not matched to a gene: 6. CDR3 loop: CASSLQGSEYEQYF. In DNA, the CDR3 is TGCGCCAGCAGCTTACAGGGGTCAGAGTACGAGCAGTACTTC.

The rearrangement links TRBV9 to TRBJ2-7, with D perhaps TRBD1 (7 bases). In germline, CDR1 is SGDLS, CDR2 YYNGEE. The CDR3 spans 14 residues. The V end was cut by 2 bases, the J end by 4 bases, with 13 bases between. CDR3: CASSVRGDSYEQYF. The CDR3 DNA sequence: TGTGCCAGCAGCGTGAGGGGGGACAGTTACGAGCAGTACTTC.

The chain employs TRBV19 and TRBJ2-2; D not certain. The CDR3 covers 15 residues. Germline V lookup: CDR1 LNHDA, CDR2 SQIVND (reference sequence). V lost 11 bases and J 1 base, leaving 17 bases between the germline ends. CDR3 bases: TGTGCCTCAACGACCCCCGGGTTGAACACCGGGGAGCTGTTTTTT. Encoded protein: CASTTPGLNTGELFF.

The rearrangement links TRBV5-1 to TRBJ1-2; D remains unclear. V lost 7 bases and J lost 4, with 17 bases in between. Germline CDR1 reads SGHRS; CDR2 reads YFSETQ. The CDR3 covers 14 residues. The CDR3 spells CASGEGEISYGYTF. CDR3 sequence (DNA): TGCGCCAGCGGAGAAGGCGAAATTTCCTATGGCTACACCTTC.

V and J are TRBV29-1 and TRBJ1-2; D uncertain. The V end lost 4 bases, the J end lost 2 bases, and 14 bases lay between the germline ends. The CDR3 is 14 residues long. CDR1 is SQVTM, CDR2 ANQGSEA, per germline. The CDR3 loop is CSVAQSSGNYGYTF. The CDR3 region has the DNA TGCAGCGTTGCCCAATCGTCGGGGAACTATGGCTACACCTTC.